A selection of T cell receptor beta chains follows, all from one sample in a study of CD8+ T cells in alopecia areata. Generated by immunoSEQ multiplex PCR, the TCRdb table keeps only in-frame clones and is missing some. This sample carries approximately 65,000 clones, around 42% of them seen once, and the ten largest clones take roughly 20%. The sample here was CD8+ T cells sorted from blood, taken at approximately week 39, from a patient treated with tofacitinib. The receptors derive from a human donor with alopecia areata. Each CDR3 is given with its conserved first and last residue. Each record gives: J gene, clone size, D gene, V gene, CDR3 protein, CDR3 DNA. The D gene is left open where the match is weak. Some rows mark clone size as missing; the rest say once, few, many or name a class of expanded clone.

J gene: TRBJ1-1; clone size: -; D gene: -; V gene: TRBV20-1; CDR3 protein: CRKGGTEAFF; CDR3 DNA: TGCAGGAAGGGGGGCACTGAAGCTTTCTTT
J gene: TRBJ2-7; clone size: -; D gene: -; V gene: TRBV4-3; CDR3 protein: CASSHGGRRADEQYF; CDR3 DNA: TGCGCCAGCAGCCACGGAGGAAGGAGGGCCGACGAGCAGTACTTC
J gene: TRBJ1-5; clone size: -; D gene: -; V gene: TRBV30; CDR3 protein: CAWSLENQPQHF; CDR3 DNA: TGTGCCTGGAGTCTCGAAAATCAGCCCCAGCATTTT
J gene: TRBJ1-2; clone size: few; D gene: -; V gene: TRBV29-1; CDR3 protein: CSVLGSYGYTF; CDR3 DNA: TGCAGCGTTTTGGGTAGCTATGGCTACACCTTC
J gene: TRBJ1-5; clone size: -; D gene: TRBD1; V gene: TRBV30; CDR3 protein: CAWSGRDRLNQPQHF; CDR3 DNA: TGTGCCTGGAGTGGTCGGGACAGACTAAATCAGCCCCAGCATTTT
J gene: TRBJ2-5; clone size: -; D gene: -; V gene: TRBV9; CDR3 protein: CASSVASGAETQYF; CDR3 DNA: TGTGCCAGCAGCGTAGCATCCGGGGCAGAGACCCAGTACTTC
J gene: TRBJ2-7; clone size: -; D gene: TRBD2; V gene: TRBV30; CDR3 protein: CAWSRLAGGHYEQYF; CDR3 DNA: TGTGCCTGGAGTCGACTAGCGGGAGGGCACTACGAGCAGTACTTC
J gene: TRBJ2-5; clone size: -; D gene: -; V gene: TRBV5-4; CDR3 protein: CASSFGETQYF; CDR3 DNA: TGTGCCAGCAGCTTCGGGGAGACCCAGTACTTC
J gene: TRBJ1-5; clone size: -; D gene: -; V gene: TRBV15; CDR3 protein: CATSRDRGGISPQHF; CDR3 DNA: TGTGCCACCAGCAGAGATCGTGGAGGGATCAGCCCCCAGCATTTT
J gene: TRBJ2-7; clone size: few; D gene: -; V gene: TRBV4-3; CDR3 protein: CASSPAGEPTYEQYF; CDR3 DNA: TGCGCCAGCAGCCCCGCCGGGGAGCCGACCTACGAGCAGTACTTC
J gene: TRBJ2-7; clone size: few; D gene: TRBD1; V gene: TRBV13; CDR3 protein: CASSSRQGAYEQYF; CDR3 DNA: TGTGCCAGCTCTTCCCGGCAGGGGGCCTACGAGCAGTACTTC
J gene: TRBJ2-1; clone size: few; D gene: -; V gene: TRBV27; CDR3 protein: CASSFHPQGSSNEQFF; CDR3 DNA: TGTGCCAGCAGTTTTCATCCCCAGGGTAGTTCGAATGAGCAGTTCTTC
J gene: TRBJ2-2; clone size: few; D gene: -; V gene: TRBV11-2; CDR3 protein: CASSSSHTGELFF; CDR3 DNA: TGTGCCAGCAGCTCCAGTCACACCGGGGAGCTGTTTTTT
J gene: TRBJ2-2; clone size: -; D gene: -; V gene: TRBV29-1; CDR3 protein: CSVDLGASGELFF; CDR3 DNA: TGCAGCGTTGATCTGGGGGCCTCCGGGGAGCTGTTTTTT
J gene: TRBJ2-5; clone size: -; D gene: -; V gene: TRBV27; CDR3 protein: CASSPLPGSRETQYF; CDR3 DNA: TGTGCCAGCAGCCCCCTCCCCGGGTCGCGGGAGACCCAGTACTTC
J gene: TRBJ1-1; clone size: -; D gene: -; V gene: TRBV27; CDR3 protein: CASTPLSAEAFF; CDR3 DNA: TGTGCCAGCACCCCTCTTTCAGCTGAAGCTTTCTTT
J gene: TRBJ1-2; clone size: -; D gene: TRBD1; V gene: TRBV4-1; CDR3 protein: CASSQVGTGVTNYGYTF; CDR3 DNA: TGCGCCAGCAGCCAAGTAGGGACAGGTGTTACTAACTATGGCTACACCTTC
J gene: TRBJ2-5; clone size: -; D gene: -; V gene: TRBV7-9; CDR3 protein: CASSLASETQYF; CDR3 DNA: TGTGCCAGCAGCTTAGCTTCGGAGACCCAGTACTTC
J gene: TRBJ2-7; clone size: few; D gene: TRBD1; V gene: TRBV27; CDR3 protein: CAIRGQGNDEQYF; CDR3 DNA: TGTGCCATCAGGGGACAGGGGAACGACGAGCAGTACTTC
J gene: TRBJ1-5; clone size: -; D gene: -; V gene: TRBV5-6; CDR3 protein: CASSTSGGRGQPQHF; CDR3 DNA: TGTGCCAGCAGCACCTCCGGGGGCAGGGGTCAGCCCCAGCATTTT
J gene: TRBJ2-1; clone size: once; D gene: -; V gene: TRBV5-1; CDR3 protein: CASSLEGGAYNEQFF; CDR3 DNA: TGCGCCAGCAGCTTGGAGGGTGGGGCGTACAATGAGCAGTTCTTC
J gene: TRBJ2-1; clone size: -; D gene: -; V gene: TRBV29-1; CDR3 protein: CSVEGVWNEQFF; CDR3 DNA: TGCAGCGTTGAAGGGGTATGGAATGAGCAGTTCTTC
J gene: TRBJ1-1; clone size: few; D gene: -; V gene: TRBV27; CDR3 protein: CASSLSWHTEAFF; CDR3 DNA: TGTGCCAGCAGTTTATCCTGGCACACTGAAGCTTTCTTT
J gene: TRBJ2-1; clone size: -; D gene: TRBD2; V gene: TRBV7-9; CDR3 protein: CACNRGGRPYNEQFF; CDR3 DNA: TGTGCCTGTAACCGGGGCGGGAGGCCCTACAATGAGCAGTTCTTC
J gene: TRBJ1-2; clone size: few; D gene: TRBD1; V gene: TRBV5-1; CDR3 protein: CASSLGQGAIGYTF; CDR3 DNA: TGCGCCAGCAGCTTGGGGCAGGGGGCGATTGGCTACACCTTC
J gene: TRBJ2-1; clone size: -; D gene: -; V gene: TRBV10-3; CDR3 protein: CAISESSSYNEQFF; CDR3 DNA: TGTGCCATCAGTGAGAGTAGCTCCTACAATGAGCAGTTCTTC
J gene: TRBJ2-3; clone size: -; D gene: -; V gene: TRBV2; CDR3 protein: CASFGNRDNRTDTQYF; CDR3 DNA: TGTGCCAGTTTCGGAAACCGGGACAATCGCACAGATACGCAGTATTTT
J gene: TRBJ2-6; clone size: -; D gene: -; V gene: TRBV29-1; CDR3 protein: CSVDGQTSGANVLTF; CDR3 DNA: TGCAGCGTTGACGGCCAGACCTCTGGGGCCAACGTCCTGACTTTC
J gene: TRBJ1-1; clone size: -; D gene: TRBD1; V gene: TRBV13; CDR3 protein: CASSLFRTGGEEAFF; CDR3 DNA: TGTGCCAGCAGCTTATTTCGGACAGGGGGGGAAGAAGCTTTCTTT
J gene: TRBJ2-5; clone size: -; D gene: TRBD2; V gene: TRBV7-7; CDR3 protein: CASSTRTSGRWSETQYF; CDR3 DNA: TGTGCTAGCAGCACCCGGACTAGCGGGAGGTGGAGCGAGACCCAGTACTTC
J gene: TRBJ2-6; clone size: -; D gene: -; V gene: TRBV7-2; CDR3 protein: CASSLGSNGANVLTF; CDR3 DNA: TGTGCCAGCAGCTTGGGCTCGAATGGGGCCAACGTCCTGACTTTC
J gene: TRBJ1-2; clone size: -; D gene: -; V gene: TRBV6-5; CDR3 protein: CASSYSGEGLYGYTF; CDR3 DNA: TGTGCCAGCAGTTACTCGGGTGAAGGGCTCTATGGCTACACCTTC
J gene: TRBJ2-1; clone size: -; D gene: -; V gene: TRBV7-2; CDR3 protein: CASSLPPRGITYNEQFF; CDR3 DNA: TGTGCCAGCAGCTTGCCTCCCCGGGGTATTACCTACAATGAGCAGTTCTTC
J gene: TRBJ2-5; clone size: -; D gene: -; V gene: TRBV13; CDR3 protein: CASSLGRDGETQYF; CDR3 DNA: TGTGCCAGCAGCTTAGGCAGAGACGGGGAGACCCAGTACTTC
J gene: TRBJ1-5; clone size: -; D gene: -; V gene: TRBV25-1; CDR3 protein: CASSETQGNQPQHF; CDR3 DNA: TGTGCCAGCAGTGAAACACAGGGCAATCAGCCCCAGCATTTT
J gene: TRBJ2-7; clone size: -; D gene: -; V gene: TRBV29-1; CDR3 protein: CSVEEVQNEQYF; CDR3 DNA: TGCAGCGTTGAGGAGGTTCAAAACGAGCAGTACTTC
J gene: TRBJ1-5; clone size: -; D gene: -; V gene: TRBV19; CDR3 protein: CASSINWGQPQHF; CDR3 DNA: TGTGCCAGTAGTATAAATTGGGGCCAGCCCCAGCATTTT
J gene: TRBJ1-1; clone size: -; D gene: TRBD1; V gene: TRBV16; CDR3 protein: CASSPTGGDTEAFF; CDR3 DNA: TGTGCCAGCAGTCCTACAGGGGGAGACACTGAAGCTTTCTTT
J gene: TRBJ2-1; clone size: few; D gene: TRBD2; V gene: TRBV27; CDR3 protein: CASSPGLAAYNEQFF; CDR3 DNA: TGTGCCAGCAGTCCCGGACTAGCAGCTTACAATGAGCAGTTCTTC
J gene: TRBJ2-7; clone size: few; D gene: -; V gene: TRBV4-3; CDR3 protein: CASSQVPDYEQYF; CDR3 DNA: TGCGCCAGCAGCCAAGTCCCCGACTACGAGCAGTACTTC